This T cell receptor (beta chain) appears in the sequencing data of a study of cytomegalovirus exposure and HLA in healthy donors. About the study: Membership in the Caucasian-associated ancestry cluster was found for around 85% of 300 to 500 genotyped donors.

The PCR employed 60 Vbeta primers together with 13 Jbeta primers. TCRdb's table, derived via immunoSEQ multiplex PCR, lists solely in-frame clones and lacks some. The sample includes about 260,000 clones, about 66% of them seen just once. Looked up from germline, CDR1 is SGHTS and CDR2 is YDEGEE. The CDR3 has 14 residues. Unmatched junction bases numbered 8, after V lost 4 bases and J lost 10 bases. A remark on this clone: Its target is not known.

Study results and limitations: Across donors, most TCRs were seen rarely, yet some public ones were widespread.

The chain is built from TRBV5-8 and TRBJ1-5; 10 positions agree with TRBD1. The receptor was isolated from a female donor in good health and CMV-seronegative. The sample taken for sequencing was PBMCs. CDR3 DNA sequence: TGTGCCAGCAGCAAAGGACAGGGGGTTGAACCCCAGCATTTT. This translates into CASSKGQGVEPQHF.